Listed here are 31 T cell receptor delta chains from one sample, sequenced in a study of γδ T cells in repeated Plasmodium falciparum infection. TCRdb repeated clone calling on the multiplex PCR reads with CATT. Altogether about 51,000 delta-chain clones are present, roughly 2% being singletons, with the ten largest covering roughly a quarter. Flow sorting of PBMC yielded separate Vgamma9/Vdelta2+ and Vdelta2-negative gammadelta T cell populations for bulk repertoire analysis. The sequenced sample was gamma-delta T cells from blood. Receptor source: a pool of human donors (malaria-infected and uninfected, not separated).

There are many counts of this clone. The J gene is TRDJ1, the V gene TRDV1; 9 nucleotides line up with TRDD2. Germline CDR1 reads TSWWSYY; CDR2 reads QGS. The ends lost 4 bases at V and 0 bases at J; junction bases unmatched: 21. The CDR3 sequence is 21 residues long. The CDR3 sequence is CALGASGLPTVCPRHTDKLIF. The CDR3 DNA reads as TGTGCTCTTGGGGCCTCCGGCCTTCCTACAGTTTGCCCACGGCACACCGATAAACTCATCTTT.

Note on this clone: The amino acid sequence in TCRdb belongs to a much larger clone and departs from this DNA's translation at residue 5, likely a sequencing read error; the sequence shown is translated from the DNA. DNA of the CDR3: TGTGCTCTTGGGGACCGAGGGTGGCCTTCCTCACGGGGTACTGGGGGATACGCGGTTGGAAAACTCATCTTT. This translates into CALGDRGWPSSRGTGGYAVGKLIF. J is TRDJ1 and V is TRDV1; 13 bases match TRDD3. The J gene, missing from TCRdb, was assigned here through DNA to germline matching. Trimming removed 3 bases from V and 8 bases from J; junction bases left unmatched: 33. Per the germline V gene, CDR1 is TSWWSYY and CDR2 is QGS. The length of the CDR3 is 24 residues.

Note on this clone: The translation of this DNA and the TCRdb protein of a much larger clone differ at residue 9, probably owing to a read error; the protein shown here is translated from the DNA. The chain employs TRDV2 and TRDJ3, with D possibly matching TRDD3 (6 bases). TCRdb supplies no J gene; here it was assigned by aligning the nucleotide sequence to germline. The CDR3 sequence is 21 residues long. Germline CDR1 and CDR2: GEAIGNYY and EKD. Trimming cost V 2 bases and J 3 bases, with 25 bases left between them. CDR3 loop: CACDKLMGGTKTNWDTRQMFF. DNA for the CDR3: TGTGCCTGTGACAAGTTGATGGGGGGTACCAAAACGAACTGGGACACCCGACAGATGTTTTTC.

This clone has ten or more counts. The TCRdb protein comes from a much larger clone and disagrees with this DNA's translation at residue 13, likely due to a read error; the protein given here is derived from the DNA. The V gene is TRDV1, the J gene TRDJ1; the match to TRDD3 covers 8 bases. The J segment lost 3 bases and the V segment lost 0 bases, leaving 12 bases of the junction unmatched. CDR3 length: 18 amino acids. Germline CDR1 reads TSWWSYY; CDR2 reads QGS. This chain's CDR3 is CALGELKWGMSDADKLIF. The CDR3 DNA follows: TGTGCTCTTGGGGAACTAAAATGGGGGATGTCCGACGCCGATAAACTCATCTTT.

Ten or more counts support this clone. For this DNA, TCRdb reports the protein of a much larger clone, which diverges at residue 8, most likely from a read error; the protein presented here is translated directly from the DNA. This chain connects TRDV1 to TRDJ1; perhaps TRDD3 as D (5 bases). Because TCRdb records no J gene, it was assigned here through a match of the DNA to germline. V was cut by 4 bases and J by 0 bases, with 21 bases left in between. The CDR3 totals 18 residues. Germline lookup yields CDR1 TSWWSYY and CDR2 QGS. The CDR3 loop reads CALGGRWAPNPYTDKLIF. The DNA for the CDR3 is TGTGCTCTTGGGGGGCGCTGGGCCCCAAACCCGTACACCGATAAACTCATCTTT.

In regard to this clone: The likely explanation is a read error, given a far larger clone one base away. Other DNA variants within this sample encode the same CDR3. The genes are TRDV2 and TRDJ1; 9 bases agree with TRDD3. No J gene is reported in TCRdb; it was inferred here by comparing the DNA with germline. Germline CDR1 and CDR2: GEAIGNYY and EKD. V lost 3 bases and J lost 5; bases outside the gene matches: 27. The CDR3 runs 21 residues. For the CDR3, the DNA is TGTGCCTGTGACCCGGTCAGGGCCGGCTGGGGGATGCCGGAGGGGACTGATAAACTCATCTTT. Translating gives CACDPVRAGWGMPEGTDKLIF.

Of note for this clone: The protein recorded in TCRdb matches a much larger clone and deviates from this DNA's translation at residue 12, suggesting a read error; the protein here is obtained by translating the DNA. This chain connects TRDV1 to TRDJ1; D is uncertain. The J gene is not listed in TCRdb, so it was assigned here from a DNA match to germline. The CDR3 loop spans 23 amino acids. From germline, CDR1 is TSWWSYY and CDR2 QGS. V was trimmed by 0 bases and J by 2 bases, leaving 34 bases between them. In nucleotides, the CDR3 is TGTGCTCTTGGGGAACTAAAATCTTTTGGTTGTAAGCCGACCCAGCGTTCAACCGATAAACTCATCTTT. Translated, it gives CALGELKSFGCKPTQRSTDKLIF.

This clone occurred a few times. The likely explanation is a read error, given a far larger clone one base away. This CDR3 is also generated by other DNA sequences in the sample. V usage is TRDV1 and J usage is TRDJ1, with 9 bases aligning to TRDD3. The J gene, absent from TCRdb, was called here by matching the DNA to germline. The V and J ends lost 3 bases and 4 bases, in that order; junction bases with no gene match: 33. Germline V lookup: CDR1 TSWWSYY, CDR2 QGS. The CDR3 contains 24 residues. CDR3: CALGDNVERPRGISRGIQCDKLIF. The DNA for the CDR3 is TGTGCTCTTGGGGATAACGTCGAACGTCCGCGGGGGATATCCCGGGGGATACAGTGCGATAAACTCATCTTT.

This clone was detected many times. The sample has other DNA sequences that encode this CDR3 too. The gene calls are TRDV1 and TRDJ1, with TRDD3 matching over 9 bases. V lost 0 bases and J lost 0; bases outside the gene matches: 26. Germline lookup yields CDR1 TSWWSYY and CDR2 QGS. This CDR3 has 24 amino acids. Here the CDR3 reads CALGELFPPFLRLAGGSYTDKLIF. The CDR3 DNA follows: TGTGCTCTTGGGGAACTCTTCCCCCCTTTCCTACGACTAGCTGGGGGATCGTACACCGATAAACTCATCTTT.

This clone appeared a few times. TCRdb pairs this DNA with a much larger clone's protein that differs at residue 12, likely a read error; the protein shown was translated from the DNA. This CDR3 reads CAMRENAGDVACTDKLIF. The DNA of the CDR3 is TGTGCAATGAGAGAGAATGCGGGGGATGTAGCTTGCACCGATAAACTCATCTTT. The chain joins TRAV14/DV4 to TRDJ1, with 7 nucleotides matching TRDD3. TCRdb records no J gene; here it was assigned by comparing the DNA to germline. Unmatched junction bases numbered 13, after V lost 2 bases and J lost 1 base. The CDR3 sequence is 18 residues long. The germline V gene encodes CDR1 TSDPSYG and CDR2 QGSYDQQN (reference sequence).

With respect to this clone: The protein TCRdb lists belongs to a much larger clone and differs from this DNA's translation at residue 2, which points to a read error; the protein shown is made from the DNA. This rearrangement joins TRDV2 to TRDJ1; 7 bases map to TRDD3. The J gene, absent from TCRdb, was called here by matching the DNA to germline. The CDR3 covers 15 residues. Per germline, CDR1 GEAIGNYY and CDR2 EKD. The CDR3 reads CSCDSLGMNTDKLIF. As DNA, the CDR3 is TGTTCCTGTGATTCACTGGGGATGAACACCGATAAACTCATCTTT.

As concerns this clone: The mismatch at residue 3 between this DNA's translation and the TCRdb protein of a much larger clone likely reflects a read error; the protein shown is translated from the DNA. The rearrangement joins TRDV1 to TRDJ1, with 10 bases identical to TRDD3. The J gene is absent in TCRdb and was assigned here via DNA matching to germline. The CDR3 extends over 22 amino acids. Germline assignment: CDR1 TSWWSYY and CDR2 QGS. The chain's CDR3 is CAPGAFSFRFPYLGDNTDKLIF. The CDR3 DNA reads as TGTGCTCCTGGGGCCTTCTCCTTCCGCTTTCCTTACCTGGGGGATAACACCGATAAACTCATCTTT.

This clone was detected ten times or more. The TCRdb record carries a much larger clone's protein, which differs from this DNA's translation at residue 9; a read error is the likely cause, and the protein listed here is the DNA translation. The chain uses TRDV2 and TRDJ1; tentative D call: TRDD3 (6 bases). The J gene was missing in TCRdb and was found by matching the end of the DNA to germline. Germline CDR1 reads GEAIGNYY; CDR2 reads EKD. CDR3 length: 15 residues. V was shortened by 3 bases and J by 4 bases, with 17 bases between the two germline ends. The CDR3 region has the DNA TGTGCCTGTGACGTGGTGGGGGGCCGAGGCGATAAACTCATCTTT. Residues: CACDVVGGRGDKLIF.

About this clone: The protein given by TCRdb reflects a much larger clone and differs at residues 4 and 6 from this DNA's translation, likely from a read error; the protein shown is the DNA's translation. The chain has TRDV1 and TRDJ1; D possibly matches TRDD2 or TRDD3 (6 bases each). CDR1 is TSWWSYY, CDR2 QGS, per germline. The CDR3 runs 28 residues. The CDR3 region has the DNA TGTGCTCTTTGGGACATAACTTTCCTAGTTGTAGGGGGGGACTCGCTTGTACCGGATCTCCTGGGGACCGATAAACTCATCTTT. Translating gives CALWDITFLVVGGDSLVPDLLGTDKLIF.

About this clone itself: TCRdb attributes to this sequence the protein of a much larger clone, which differs from the DNA translation at residue 11; a read error is likely, and the protein displayed is translated from the DNA. This sequence joins TRDV1 and TRDJ3, with 7 bases matching TRDD3. TCRdb is silent on the J gene; assignment here came from matching the DNA to germline. CDR3 length equals 20 residues. Looked up from germline, CDR1 is TSWWSYY and CDR2 is QGS. V lost 2 bases to trimming and J lost 4 bases; unmatched junction nucleotides: 14. The CDR3 region is CALGESLHLGVRWDTRQMFF. CDR3 coding DNA: TGTGCTCTTGGGGAATCGCTCCATCTGGGGGTACGGTGGGACACCCGACAGATGTTTTTC.

A note on this clone: TCRdb lists the protein of a much larger clone for this DNA, which differs at residue 22, so this is likely a read error; the protein given here is translated from the DNA itself. With the J gene uncalled, the V gene is TRDV1; TRDD3, as called in the table, went unchecked against the DNA. The CDR3 runs 24 residues. The germline gives CDR1 TSWWSYY, CDR2 QGS. The CDR3 bases are TGTGCTCTTGGGGATGGCGCCTTCCTACGAGCCATGCGGGGGACCTCCAACCGGCCCGATAAACCCATCTTT. This sequence encodes CALGDGAFLRAMRGTSNRPDKPIF.

This clone was seen a handful of times. With only one base between it and a far larger clone, this is likely a read error. Other nucleotide sequences from this sample produce the same CDR3. This rearrangement joins TRDV3 to TRDJ1, with 7 bases aligning to TRDD2. TCRdb leaves out the J gene; it was filled in here by matching the DNA to germline. Germline V lookup: CDR1 TVYSNPD, CDR2 GDNSRS (reference sequence). The CDR3 spans 23 residues. CDR3 region: CAFPIPTISAKHRYRMYTDKLIF. The CDR3 region has the DNA TGTGCCTTTCCCATTCCTACGATCTCGGCGAAGCATAGATACCGCATGTACACTGATAAACTCATCTTT.

This clone was counted ten times or more. The V and J genes are TRDV1 and TRDJ1; 8 bases align to TRDD3. The CDR3 has 22 residues. The germline V gene encodes CDR1 TSWWSYY and CDR2 QGS. J gave up 3 bases and V 5 bases, and 29 bases lay outside the gene matches. The DNA of the CDR3 is TGTGCTCTTGGGACCCCTTGTTCCTTACCCTGGGGTTTGGGGGGGATAGCCGATAAACTCATCTTT. Amino acids: CALGTPCSLPWGLGGIADKLIF.

Points on this clone: The mismatch at residue 11 between this DNA's translation and the TCRdb protein of a much larger clone likely reflects a read error; the protein shown is translated from the DNA. The V gene was identified as TRDV2, while no J gene was called. The germline V gene has CDR1 GEAIGNYY and CDR2 EKD. CDR3 size: 13 residues. The CDR3 here is CACDTVRGDKHIF. Written as DNA, the CDR3 is TGTGCCTGTGACACCGTACGCGGCGATAAACACATCTTT.

This clone was recorded a few times. The amino acid sequence in TCRdb belongs to a much larger clone and departs from this DNA's translation at residue 15, likely a sequencing read error; the sequence shown is translated from the DNA. This chain connects TRDV1 to TRDJ1, with TRDD3 matching over 12 bases. V dropped 3 bases and J dropped 7; count of bases not matched to a gene: 24. Germline V gene lookup returns CDR1 TSWWSYY and CDR2 QGS. The CDR3 is 21 amino acids. CDR3 coding DNA: TGTGCTCTTGGGGATCCTCTTCTATCCAGCTGGGGGATACGCAGTCTTGGTAAACTCATCTTT. It codes for CALGDPLLSSWGIRSLGKLIF.

Of note for this clone: Since a far larger clone is one base different, this is likely a read error. The sample holds other DNA sequences that translate to the same CDR3. The chain combines TRDV1 with TRDJ1, with 7 bases identical to TRDD3. No J gene is reported in TCRdb; it was inferred here by comparing the DNA with germline. The V segment lost 3 bases and the J segment 0 bases; nucleotides outside the gene matches: 22. CDR3 length equals 21 residues. CDR1 and CDR2 (germline): TSWWSYY, QGS. In nucleotides, the CDR3 is TGTGCTCTTGGGGAGCTAAGCTCCGTATGGGCCTGGGGGCCGTACACCGATAAACTCATCTTT. Translating it yields CALGELSSVWAWGPYTDKLIF.

The sample holds many counts of this clone. This may arise from a read error, as a much more abundant clone is one base away. The same CDR3 is also encoded by other DNA sequences in this sample. The chain employs TRDV1 and TRDJ1, with 8 nucleotides matching TRDD3. The J segment lost 0 bases and the V segment lost 5 bases, leaving 20 bases of the junction unmatched. The CDR3 runs 20 residues. Germline V CDR1 and CDR2: TSWWSYY, QGS. The CDR3 here is CALGNPSFPTGGPYTDKLIF. The CDR3 bases are TGTGCTCTTGGGAACCCCTCATTCCCGACTGGGGGCCCCTACACCGATAAACTCATCTTT.

By its share, this clone is medium-sized. With a far larger clone one base away, a read error is the likely cause. The V gene is TRAV38-2/DV8, the J gene TRDJ1, with 10 bases aligning to TRDD3. The CDR3 extends over 19 amino acids. Germline lookup yields CDR1 TSESDYY and CDR2 QEAYKQQN. The CDR3 sequence is CAYRSASLLGDLYTDKLTF. The CDR3, as DNA: TGTGCTTATAGGAGCGCGAGCCTACTGGGGGATCTCTACACCGATAAACTCACCTTT.

This clone came up a few times. A far larger clone is one nucleotide away, so this likely arose from a read error. Other nucleotide sequences in the sample specify the same CDR3. This chain joins TRDV3 and TRDJ1; D is perhaps TRDD3 (6 bases). The ends were cut back, 4 bases at V and 0 bases at J, with 33 bases in the middle. Germline CDR1 TVYSNPD, CDR2 GDNSRS (reference sequence). The CDR3 is 20 residues long. The CDR3 DNA reads as TGTGCCTACAAAACCTACTGGGTTGCCACTGTATCCACTTACACCGATAAACTCATCTTT. Its translation: CAYKTYWVATVSTYTDKLIF.

There are many counts of this clone. The mismatch at residue 9 between this DNA's translation and the TCRdb protein of a much larger clone likely reflects a read error; the protein shown is translated from the DNA. This sequence joins TRDV3 and TRDJ1; D might be TRDD2 (6 bases). The J gene was not available in TCRdb and was assigned here by matching the DNA to germline segments. Germline V lookup: CDR1 TVYSNPD, CDR2 GDNSRS (reference sequence). There are 14 residues in the CDR3. Trimming took 2 bases from V and 3 from J, leaving 16 bases between them. CDR3 protein: CAFAFPPNADKLIF. The CDR3 DNA reads as TGTGCCTTTGCCTTCCCCCCTAACGCCGATAAACTCATCTTT. The entire variable domain, with the rest obtained from reference TRDV3 and TRDJ1, is as follows: CDKVTQSSPDQTVASGSEVVLLCTYDTVYSNPDLFWYRIRPDYSFQFVFYGDNSRSEGADFTQGRFSVKHILTQKAFHLVISPVRTEDSATYYCAFAFPPNADKLIFGKGTRVTVEP.

This clone has more than one count but fewer than ten. A far larger clone lies a single base away; this is likely a read error. Additional DNA sequences in this sample encode the identical CDR3. The chain has TRDV2 and TRDJ3; 9 bases map to TRDD3. The J gene, missing from TCRdb, was assigned here through DNA to germline matching. The CDR3 runs to 21 residues. CDR1 is GEAIGNYY and CDR2 is EKD in the germline V gene. The CDR3 nucleotides read TGTGCTTGTGACACGGCGAGTACTGGGGGACTAAGCTCCTGGGACACCCGACAGATGTTTTTC. Translating it yields CACDTASTGGLSSWDTRQMFF.

This clone has a count of ten or more. Only one base separates this from a far larger clonotype, so it likely reflects a read error. The identical CDR3 is also encoded by other nucleotide sequences in the sample. This rearrangement joins TRAV38-2/DV8 to TRDJ1; D is perhaps TRDD3 (6 bases). Here the J gene was assigned by germline matching of the DNA, as TCRdb has none. Germline assignment: CDR1 TSESDYY and CDR2 QEAYKQQN. Trimming removed 5 bases from V and 3 bases from J, with 29 bases in between. The CDR3 sequence is 19 residues long. CDR3 in amino acids: CAYSPSGEAVGDTSDKLIF. In nucleotides, the CDR3 is TGTGCTTATAGTCCCAGCGGTGAGGCGGTGGGAGATACGTCCGATAAACTCATCTTT.

There are a few counts of this clone. A far larger clone is just one base off, so this is likely a read error. At the DNA level, this CDR3 is encoded by other sequences in the same sample as well. The gene calls are TRDV1 and TRDJ1; 11 positions agree with TRDD3. The J gene is absent in TCRdb and was assigned here via DNA matching to germline. Germline-derived CDR1 and CDR2 are TSWWSYY and QGS. V trimming: 0 bases; J trimming: 3 bases; junction bases outside the gene matches: 33. The CDR3 is made up of 26 amino acids. Here the CDR3 reads CALGELARPSYVIPPHWGICPDKLIF. Here the CDR3 DNA reads TGTGCTCTTGGGGAACTAGCACGGCCTTCCTACGTGATCCCACCTCACTGGGGGATATGCCCCGATAAACTCATCTTT.

As concerns this clone: A single base separates this from a much larger clone, so it may be a read error. Within the sample, other DNA sequences also encode this same CDR3. This chain links TRDV1 with TRDJ1, with D maybe TRDD3 (8 bases). Germline matching of the DNA provided the J gene here, since TCRdb leaves it blank. The CDR3 loop spans 24 amino acids. Germline V lookup: CDR1 TSWWSYY, CDR2 QGS. This CDR3 is CALGKFLLLPWGTKIPRYTDKLIF. The CDR3, as DNA: TGTGCCCTGGGCAAGTTCCTACTTCTCCCCTGGGGGACAAAGATCCCGAGGTACACCGATAAACTCATCTTT.

This clone was recorded at least ten times. A far larger clone differs by one base, so this is likely a read error. Within the sample, other DNA sequences also encode this same CDR3. V gene TRDV3 was called; the J gene was not; TRDD3, the table's D call, was not compared with the DNA. The CDR3 runs 20 residues. Germline V gene sequence: CDR1 TVYSNPD, CDR2 GDNSRS (reference sequence). The CDR3 protein is CAFQRPLLGDTHEGTDKLIF. CDR3 bases: TGTGCCTTTCAGCGCCCGCTACTGGGGGATACGCATGAGGGCACCGATAAGCTCATCTTT.

This clone occurred a few times. The protein given by TCRdb reflects a much larger clone and differs at residue 6 from this DNA's translation, likely from a read error; the protein shown is the DNA's translation. The gene calls are TRDV2 and TRDJ1; 10 positions agree with TRDD3. TCRdb lists no J gene, so it was determined here by aligning the DNA to germline. With 3 bases clipped from V and 7 bases from J, the junction kept 10 bases outside the gene matches. The CDR3 has 15 amino acids. Germline V gene sequence: CDR1 GEAIGNYY, CDR2 EKD. This chain's CDR3 is CACDVPGDTRGKLIF. In DNA form, the CDR3 reads TGTGCCTGTGACGTACCGGGGGATACGCGAGGTAAACTCATCTTT.